This TCR beta chain was captured by sequencing in a study of radiotherapy plus CTLA-4 blockade in lung cancer. Study-level findings and limits: The study found tumor-derived TCR clones expanded in blood after radiotherapy plus ipilimumab.

A remark on this clone: The antigen is unknown. This specimen includes other DNA sequences encoding the same CDR3.

The assay was immunoSEQ multiplex PCR, and TCRdb's table has in-frame clones only and misses some. The table records about 120,000 clones, approximately 77% of them present only once. V dropped 4 bases and J dropped 2 bases, with 20 bases sitting between them. Germline CDR1 is SGDLS and CDR2 is YYNGEE. The CDR3 covers 17 residues. CTLA-4 blockade with ipilimumab, together with focal radiation, was given to patients with chemo-refractory metastatic non-small-cell lung cancer. The TCR was taken from a human donor with non-small cell lung cancer that progressed on radiotherapy plus ipilimumab. Some clones in this sample may be carry-over from other donors' samples. This sample comprised peripheral blood, obtained from a patient treated with radiotherapy plus ipilimumab. V usage is TRBV9 and J usage is TRBJ2-3, with D perhaps matching TRBD1 or TRBD2 (7 bases each). The CDR3 DNA is TGTGCCAGCAGCACTACTCAGGGGGGGTATTCCACAGATACGCAGTATTTT. Protein: CASSTTQGGYSTDTQYF.